This is a list of T cell receptor beta chains from one sample in a study of blood T cell repertoires in COVID-19. Sequencing used immunoSEQ multiplex PCR; TCRdb keeps in-frame clones, though not all of them. Among over 30,000 clones listed, about 90% were seen once. Specimen: peripheral blood. The receptor source for this set is a man in his 70s with acute or convalescent COVID-19. The CDR3 runs from the conserved cysteine through the conserved F or W. A D gene is named only where the DNA matches it firmly. Expanded clones are given a class, and other clones once, few, many or no size at all.

TGTGCCAGTGGGGGAGACAGGGATAACTATGGCTACACCTTC,CASGGDRDNYGYTF,.,TRBJ1-2,TRBD1,TRBV6-5
TGCAGTGCTAGTTCCGGACTAGCCAAAAACATTCAGTACTTC,CSASSGLAKNIQYF,.,TRBJ2-4,.,TRBV20-1
TGCGCCAGCAGCTTGAGCACAGGGGCGAGGAACACTGAAGCTTTCTTT,CASSLSTGARNTEAFF,.,TRBJ1-1,TRBD1,TRBV5-1
TGCAGCGTTGACATCACAGGGAACACCGGGGAGCTGTTTTTT,CSVDITGNTGELFF,.,TRBJ2-2,.,TRBV29-1
TGTGCCAGTAGTGTGACAGAAACGAACACCGGGGAGCTGTTTTTT,CASSVTETNTGELFF,.,TRBJ2-2,.,TRBV19
TGCAGTGCCGCCGGGAACACTGAAGCTTTCTTT,CSAAGNTEAFF,.,TRBJ1-1,.,TRBV20-1
TGCGCCAGCAGCGTTGACAGAGATTCACCCCTCCACTTT,CASSVDRDSPLHF,once,TRBJ1-6,.,TRBV5-1
TGTGCCAGCAGCCATTCGGGGGTGAGCTCCTACAATGAGCAGTTCTTC,CASSHSGVSSYNEQFF,.,TRBJ2-1,.,TRBV7-3
TGTGCCAGCAGTTACTCCCCCCGACAGGGACAGGGGGCCGATCAGCCCCAGCATTTT,CASSYSPRQGQGADQPQHF,.,TRBJ1-5,TRBD1,TRBV6-2/TRBV6-3
TGTGCCAGCAGTACATTCGGACAGGCTACTCTATTTTTT,CASSTFGQATLFF,once,TRBJ1-4,TRBD1,TRBV6-5
TGTGCCAGCAGTAGACAGGGGGCATATTATGGCTACACCTTC,CASSRQGAYYGYTF,.,TRBJ1-2,TRBD1,TRBV6-5
TGTGCCATCAGTGACCCAGCTAGCGTCTACAATGAGCAGTTCTTC,CAISDPASVYNEQFF,.,TRBJ2-1,.,TRBV10-3
TGTGCCAGCAGCTTAGAGGGGACAGGGAGGGTCTTC,CASSLEGTGRVF,.,TRBJ2-1,TRBD1,TRBV11-2
TGCAGTGCTGGGGACAGGGACGAGCAGTACTTC,CSAGDRDEQYF,.,TRBJ2-7,TRBD1,TRBV20-1
TGTGCTAGCGCCGCGGCTAACTATGGCTACACCTTC,CASAAANYGYTF,few,TRBJ1-2,.,TRBV7-2
TGTGCCAGCTCACCGGGACAGGCTGGTAATGGAAACACCATATATTTT,CASSPGQAGNGNTIYF,.,TRBJ1-3,TRBD1,TRBV18
TGTGCCAGCAGCTTAGTGGGACAGAGGGAAGAGACCCAGTACTTC,CASSLVGQREETQYF,few,TRBJ2-5,TRBD1,TRBV7-6
TGTGCCAGCAGCACCCGTACGGGACAGCACTACGAGCAGTACTTC,CASSTRTGQHYEQYF,.,TRBJ2-7,TRBD1,TRBV7-2
TGTGCCGCTTCGACAGGACCCCAAGAGACCCAGTACTTC,CAASTGPQETQYF,.,TRBJ2-5,.,TRBV24-1
TGCAGCGTTGGTGGAGGAGTCCGAGGGAACACTGAAGCTTTCTTT,CSVGGGVRGNTEAFF,once,TRBJ1-1,.,TRBV29-1
TGTGCCAGCAGCGTAGCCGCGACAGCCCAATACGAGCAGTACTTC,CASSVAATAQYEQYF,.,TRBJ2-7,.,TRBV9
TGTGCCAGCAGCCCCGGGGGCGGGAGGACCCCAGATACGCAGTATTTT,CASSPGGGRTPDTQYF,.,TRBJ2-3,TRBD2,TRBV7-3
TGCAGCGGTACTAGTCCGTTTTGGGATGAGCAGTTCTTC,CSGTSPFWDEQFF,.,TRBJ2-1,.,TRBV29-1
TGTGCCAGCTCACCACTAGCGGACTCCTACAATGAGCAGTTCTTC,CASSPLADSYNEQFF,few,TRBJ2-1,.,TRBV18
TGTGCCAGCAGCAAAGATCCAGGGGGCTTAGCCGGATTGGCTATGTATGGCTACACCTTC,CASSKDPGGLAGLAMYGYTF,.,TRBJ1-2,.,TRBV21-1
TGTGCCAGCAGTTTACCCGGGGTTGTGTACGAGCAGTACTTC,CASSLPGVVYEQYF,.,TRBJ2-7,.,TRBV6-2/TRBV6-3
TGTGCCAGCAGTTTATCGTCTTCTCCCGGCTACACCTTC,CASSLSSSPGYTF,.,TRBJ1-2,.,TRBV28
TGCAGCCTTACCGGGACAGGGCATGACGAGCAGTACTTC,CSLTGTGHDEQYF,.,TRBJ2-7,TRBD1,TRBV29-1
TGTGCCAGCAGCAACCTAGCGGGACCTATGGAGACCCAGTACTTC,CASSNLAGPMETQYF,few,TRBJ2-5,.,TRBV21-1
TGTGCCAGCAGCCCCCTCCACCACCGCACCTTAGCGGGAGTAGACTACAATGAGCAGTTCTTC,CASSPLHHRTLAGVDYNEQFF,once,TRBJ2-1,TRBD2,TRBV3-1/TRBV3-2
TGTGCCAGCAGCTTTGGACAGAGCAATCAGCCCCAGCATTTT,CASSFGQSNQPQHF,.,TRBJ1-5,.,TRBV7-8
TGTGCCAGCAGTTACACCAGGGGGCCAGAAGCTTTCTTT,CASSYTRGPEAFF,few,TRBJ1-1,TRBD1,TRBV6-6
TGTGCCAGCAGTGAACCGGGACAGGGGAGGGGGCCCCAGCATTTT,CASSEPGQGRGPQHF,once,TRBJ1-5,TRBD1,TRBV25-1
TGCGCCAGCAGCCCTACCCTGGGGCCCAATGACGGCGACGAGCAGTACTTC,CASSPTLGPNDGDEQYF,once,TRBJ2-7,.,TRBV4-1
TGTGCCAGCAGCCCAGGGGATCTATTAGAGACCCAGTACTTC,CASSPGDLLETQYF,once,TRBJ2-5,.,TRBV9
TGTGCCAGTAGTAGACCGGAGCGGGGTAACACTGAAGCTTTCTTT,CASSRPERGNTEAFF,.,TRBJ1-1,.,TRBV19
TGTGCCAGTAGTACGACAGGGGAGAGAGAGCAGTACTTC,CASSTTGEREQYF,.,TRBJ2-7,TRBD1,TRBV19
TGTGCCAGCAGTTATGGGAAGGGGGCGGTTAACACTGAAGCTTTCTTT,CASSYGKGAVNTEAFF,.,TRBJ1-1,TRBD1,TRBV6-2/TRBV6-3
TGCGCCAGCAGGCGGGAAACTAACACTGAAGCTTTCTTT,CASRRETNTEAFF,.,TRBJ1-1,.,TRBV5-1
TGTGCCAGCAGTGCCTATAGCACCCAGTACTTC,CASSAYSTQYF,.,TRBJ2-5,.,TRBV12-3/TRBV12-4
TGTGCCAGCAGCGTAGAGGCGGGGGGATCACCCCTCCACTTT,CASSVEAGGSPLHF,.,TRBJ1-6,.,TRBV9
TGCGCCAGCAGCTTGGTTGCGGGAGGGTACAATGAGCAGTTCTTC,CASSLVAGGYNEQFF,.,TRBJ2-1,TRBD2,TRBV5-1
TGTGCCAGCAGCCCGGAGCCAGGGCCAAAAAACATTCAGTACTTC,CASSPEPGPKNIQYF,few,TRBJ2-4,.,TRBV28
TGTGCCAGCAGTGAACCGGGACTAGAAAATGAGCAGTTCTTC,CASSEPGLENEQFF,.,TRBJ2-1,TRBD2,TRBV6-1